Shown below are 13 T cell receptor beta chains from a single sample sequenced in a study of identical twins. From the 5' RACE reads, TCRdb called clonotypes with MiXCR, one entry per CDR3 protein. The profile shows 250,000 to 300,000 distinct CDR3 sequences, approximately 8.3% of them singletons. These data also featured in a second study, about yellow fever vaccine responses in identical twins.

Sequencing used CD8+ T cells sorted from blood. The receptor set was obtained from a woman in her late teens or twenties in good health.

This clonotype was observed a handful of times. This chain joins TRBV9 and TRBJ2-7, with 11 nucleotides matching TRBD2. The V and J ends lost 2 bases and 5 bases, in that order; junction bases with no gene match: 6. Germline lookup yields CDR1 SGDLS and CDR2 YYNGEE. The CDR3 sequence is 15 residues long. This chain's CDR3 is CASSVGTSGLNEQYF. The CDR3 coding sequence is TGTGCCAGCAGCGTGGGGACTAGCGGTCTGAACGAGCAGTACTTC.

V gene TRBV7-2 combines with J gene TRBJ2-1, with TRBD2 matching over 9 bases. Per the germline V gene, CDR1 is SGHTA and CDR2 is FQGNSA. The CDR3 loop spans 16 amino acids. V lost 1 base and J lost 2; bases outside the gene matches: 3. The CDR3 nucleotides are TGTGCCAGCAGCTTAGTAAGCGGGAGGACCTACAATGAGCAGTTCTTC. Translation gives CASSLVSGRTYNEQFF.

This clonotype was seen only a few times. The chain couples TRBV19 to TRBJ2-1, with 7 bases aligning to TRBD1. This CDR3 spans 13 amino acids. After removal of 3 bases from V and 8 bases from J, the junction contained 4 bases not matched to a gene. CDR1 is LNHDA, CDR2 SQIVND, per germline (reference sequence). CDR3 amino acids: CASSIGTVDEQFF. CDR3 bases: TGTGCCAGTAGTATCGGGACAGTCGATGAGCAGTTCTTC.

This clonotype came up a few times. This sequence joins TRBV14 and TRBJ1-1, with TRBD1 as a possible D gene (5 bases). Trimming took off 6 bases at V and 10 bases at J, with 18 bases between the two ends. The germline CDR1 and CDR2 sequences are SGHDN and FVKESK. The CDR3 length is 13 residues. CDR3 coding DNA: TGTGCCAGCAGAGAGAGAGGGGCGTTAGGAGCTTTCTTT. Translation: CASRERGALGAFF.

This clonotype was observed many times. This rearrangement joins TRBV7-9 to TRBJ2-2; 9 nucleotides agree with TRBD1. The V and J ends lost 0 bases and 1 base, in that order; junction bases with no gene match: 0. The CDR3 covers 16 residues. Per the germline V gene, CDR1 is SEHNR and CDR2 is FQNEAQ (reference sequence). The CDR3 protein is CASSLADRGNTGELFF. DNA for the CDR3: TGTGCCAGCAGCTTAGCGGACAGGGGGAACACCGGGGAGCTGTTTTTT.

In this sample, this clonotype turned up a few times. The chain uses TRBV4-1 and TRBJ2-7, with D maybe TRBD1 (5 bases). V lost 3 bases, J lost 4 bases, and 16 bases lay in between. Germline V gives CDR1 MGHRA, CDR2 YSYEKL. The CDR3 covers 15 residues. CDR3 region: CASSQTSGYGYEQYF. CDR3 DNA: TGCGCCAGCAGCCAGACATCAGGGTATGGATACGAGCAGTACTTC.

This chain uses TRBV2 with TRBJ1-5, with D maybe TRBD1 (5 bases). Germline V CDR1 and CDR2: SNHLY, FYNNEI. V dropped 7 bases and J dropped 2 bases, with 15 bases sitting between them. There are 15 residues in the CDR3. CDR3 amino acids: CASIRGREGNQPQHF. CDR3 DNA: TGTGCCAGCATTAGGGGAAGGGAGGGCAATCAGCCCCAGCATTTT.

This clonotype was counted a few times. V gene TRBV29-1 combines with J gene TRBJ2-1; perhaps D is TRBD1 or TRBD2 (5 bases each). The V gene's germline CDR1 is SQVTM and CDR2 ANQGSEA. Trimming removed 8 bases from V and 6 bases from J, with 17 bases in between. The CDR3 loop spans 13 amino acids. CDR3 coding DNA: TGCAGCCCCTCCCCGCCAGGGACCAATGAGCAGTTCTTC. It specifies CSPSPPGTNEQFF.

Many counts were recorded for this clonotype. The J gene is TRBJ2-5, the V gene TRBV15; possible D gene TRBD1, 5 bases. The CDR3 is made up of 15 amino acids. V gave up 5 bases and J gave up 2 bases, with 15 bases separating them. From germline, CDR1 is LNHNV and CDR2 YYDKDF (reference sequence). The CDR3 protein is CATSPPNGAQETQYF. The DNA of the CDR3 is TGTGCCACCAGCCCCCCGAATGGGGCACAAGAGACCCAGTACTTC.

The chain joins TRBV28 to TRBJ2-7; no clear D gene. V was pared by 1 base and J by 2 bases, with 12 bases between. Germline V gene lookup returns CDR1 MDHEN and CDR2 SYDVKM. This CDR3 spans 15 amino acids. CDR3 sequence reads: CASSLSDGVTYEQYF. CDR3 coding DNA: TGTGCCAGCAGTTTATCCGACGGAGTCACCTACGAGCAGTACTTC.

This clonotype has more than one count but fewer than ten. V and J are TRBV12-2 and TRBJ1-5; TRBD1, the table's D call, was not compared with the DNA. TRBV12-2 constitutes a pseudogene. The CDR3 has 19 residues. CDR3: CASRPTPKDRDGSNQPQHF. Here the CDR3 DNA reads TGTGCAAGTCGCCCGACGCCCAAAGACCGGGACGGAAGCAATCAGCCCCAGCATTTT.

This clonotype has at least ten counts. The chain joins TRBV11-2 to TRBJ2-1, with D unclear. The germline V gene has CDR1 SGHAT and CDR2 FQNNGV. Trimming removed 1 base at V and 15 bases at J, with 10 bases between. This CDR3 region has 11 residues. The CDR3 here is CASSLGSSPFF. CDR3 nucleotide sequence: TGTGCCAGCAGCTTAGGGAGTAGCCCGTTCTTC.

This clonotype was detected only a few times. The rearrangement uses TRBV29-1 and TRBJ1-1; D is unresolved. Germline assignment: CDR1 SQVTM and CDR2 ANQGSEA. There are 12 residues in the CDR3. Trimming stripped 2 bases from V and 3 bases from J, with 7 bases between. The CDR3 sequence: CSVEFVYTEAFF. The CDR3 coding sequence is TGCAGCGTTGAATTCGTATACACTGAAGCTTTCTTT.